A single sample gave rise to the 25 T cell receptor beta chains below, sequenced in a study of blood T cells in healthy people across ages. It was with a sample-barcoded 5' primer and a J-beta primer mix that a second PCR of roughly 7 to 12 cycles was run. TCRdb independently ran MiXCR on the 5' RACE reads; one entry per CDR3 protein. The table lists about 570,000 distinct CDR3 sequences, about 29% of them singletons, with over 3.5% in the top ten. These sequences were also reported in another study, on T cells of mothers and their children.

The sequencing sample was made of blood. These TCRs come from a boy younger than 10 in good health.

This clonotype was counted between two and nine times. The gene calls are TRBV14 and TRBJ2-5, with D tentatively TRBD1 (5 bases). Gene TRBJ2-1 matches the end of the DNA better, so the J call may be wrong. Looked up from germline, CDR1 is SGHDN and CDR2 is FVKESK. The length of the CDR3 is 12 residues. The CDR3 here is CASSHLGQVQFF. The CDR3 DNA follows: TGTGCCAGCAGCCATCTGGGGCAGGTGCAGTTCTTC.

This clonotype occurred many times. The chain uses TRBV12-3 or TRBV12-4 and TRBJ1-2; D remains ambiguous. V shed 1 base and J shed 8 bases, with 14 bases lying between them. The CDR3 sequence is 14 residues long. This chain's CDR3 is CASSLDGWGGGYTF. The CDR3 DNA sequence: TGTGCCAGCAGTTTAGATGGTTGGGGTGGAGGCTACACCTTC.

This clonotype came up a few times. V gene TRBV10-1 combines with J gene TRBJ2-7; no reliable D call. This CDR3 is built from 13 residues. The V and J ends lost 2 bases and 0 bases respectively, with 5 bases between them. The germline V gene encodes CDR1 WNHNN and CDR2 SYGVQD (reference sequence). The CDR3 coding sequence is TGCGCCAGCAGTGAGACAAACTCCTACGAGCAGTACTTC. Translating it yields CASSETNSYEQYF.

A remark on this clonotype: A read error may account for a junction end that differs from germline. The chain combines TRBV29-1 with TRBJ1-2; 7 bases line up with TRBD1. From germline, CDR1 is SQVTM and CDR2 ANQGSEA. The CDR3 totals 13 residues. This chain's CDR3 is CSVGAGGSYGCTF. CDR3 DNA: TGCAGCGTTGGGGCAGGGGGTAGCTATGGCTGCACCTTC.

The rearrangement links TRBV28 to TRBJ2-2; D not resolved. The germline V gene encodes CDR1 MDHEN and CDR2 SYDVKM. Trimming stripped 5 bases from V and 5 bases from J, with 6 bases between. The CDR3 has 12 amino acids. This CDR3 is CASSTPTGELFF. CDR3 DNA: TGTGCCAGCAGTACCCCGACCGGGGAGCTGTTTTTT.

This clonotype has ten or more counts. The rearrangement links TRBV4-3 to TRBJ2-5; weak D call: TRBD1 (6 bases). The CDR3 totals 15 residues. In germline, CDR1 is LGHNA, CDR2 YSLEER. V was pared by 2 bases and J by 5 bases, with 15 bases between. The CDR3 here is CASSQQDRQAETQYF. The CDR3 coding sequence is TGCGCCAGCAGCCAACAGGACAGACAGGCGGAGACCCAGTACTTC.

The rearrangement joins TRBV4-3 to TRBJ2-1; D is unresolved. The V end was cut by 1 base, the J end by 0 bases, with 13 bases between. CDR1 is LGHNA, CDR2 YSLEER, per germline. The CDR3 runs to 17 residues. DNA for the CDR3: TGCGCCAGCAGCCAAGGGTCCAGCGTGACCTCCTACAATGAGCAGTTCTTC. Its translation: CASSQGSSVTSYNEQFF.

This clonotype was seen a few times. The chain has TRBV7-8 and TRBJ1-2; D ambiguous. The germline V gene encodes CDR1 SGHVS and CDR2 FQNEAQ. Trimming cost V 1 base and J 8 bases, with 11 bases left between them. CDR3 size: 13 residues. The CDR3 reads CASSLDPLGGYTF. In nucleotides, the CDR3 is TGTGCCAGCAGCTTAGACCCCCTCGGCGGCTACACCTTC.

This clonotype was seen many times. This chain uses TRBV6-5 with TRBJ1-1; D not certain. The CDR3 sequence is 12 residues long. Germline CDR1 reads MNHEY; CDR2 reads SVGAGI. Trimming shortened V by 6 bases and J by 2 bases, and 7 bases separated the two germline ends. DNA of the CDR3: TGTGCCAGCAGCCGAACCAACACTGAAGCTTTCTTT. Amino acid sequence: CASSRTNTEAFF.

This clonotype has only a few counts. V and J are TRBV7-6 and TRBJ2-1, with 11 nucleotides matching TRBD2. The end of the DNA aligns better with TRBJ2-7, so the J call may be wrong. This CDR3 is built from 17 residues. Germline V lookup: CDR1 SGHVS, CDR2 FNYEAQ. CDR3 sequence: CASSLGAGTSGYYEQYF. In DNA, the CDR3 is TGTGCCAGCAGCTTAGGGGCCGGGACTAGCGGTTACTACGAGCAGTACTTC.

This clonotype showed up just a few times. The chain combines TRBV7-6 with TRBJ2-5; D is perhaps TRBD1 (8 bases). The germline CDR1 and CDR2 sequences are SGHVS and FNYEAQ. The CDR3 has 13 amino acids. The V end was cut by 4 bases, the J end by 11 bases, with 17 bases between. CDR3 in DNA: TGTGCCAGCAGCTCGTACAGGGGGGGAGAGCAGTACTTC. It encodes CASSSYRGGEQYF.

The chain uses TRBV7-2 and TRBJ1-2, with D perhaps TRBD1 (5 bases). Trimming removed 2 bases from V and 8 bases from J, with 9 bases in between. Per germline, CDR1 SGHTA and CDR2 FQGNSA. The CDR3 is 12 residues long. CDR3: CASSLRTKGYTF. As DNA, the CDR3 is TGTGCCAGCAGCTTACGGACAAAGGGCTACACCTTC.

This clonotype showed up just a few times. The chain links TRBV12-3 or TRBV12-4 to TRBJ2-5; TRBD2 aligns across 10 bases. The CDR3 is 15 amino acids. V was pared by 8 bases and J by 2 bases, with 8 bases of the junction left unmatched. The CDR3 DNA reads TGTGCCAGCGCTACCGGGACTAGCGTACAAGAGACCCAGTACTTC. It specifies CASATGTSVQETQYF.

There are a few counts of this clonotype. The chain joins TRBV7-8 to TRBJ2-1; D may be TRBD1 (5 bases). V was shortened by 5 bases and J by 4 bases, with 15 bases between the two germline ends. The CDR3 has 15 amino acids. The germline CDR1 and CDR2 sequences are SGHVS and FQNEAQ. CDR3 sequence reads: CASSAQGPSYNEQFF. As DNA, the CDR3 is TGTGCCAGCAGCGCGCAGGGTCCGTCATACAATGAGCAGTTCTTC. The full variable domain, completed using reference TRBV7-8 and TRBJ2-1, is GAGVSQSPRYKVAKRGQDVALRCDPISGHVSLFWYQQALGQGPEFLTYFQNEAQLDKSGLPSDRFFAERPEGSVSTLKIQRTQQEDSAVYLCASSAQGPSYNEQFFGPGTRLTVL.

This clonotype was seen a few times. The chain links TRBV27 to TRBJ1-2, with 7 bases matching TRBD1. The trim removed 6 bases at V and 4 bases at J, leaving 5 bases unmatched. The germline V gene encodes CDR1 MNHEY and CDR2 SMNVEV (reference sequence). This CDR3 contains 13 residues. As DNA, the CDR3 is TGTGCCAGCAGCCACGACAGGGCCTATGGCTACACCTTC. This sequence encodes CASSHDRAYGYTF.

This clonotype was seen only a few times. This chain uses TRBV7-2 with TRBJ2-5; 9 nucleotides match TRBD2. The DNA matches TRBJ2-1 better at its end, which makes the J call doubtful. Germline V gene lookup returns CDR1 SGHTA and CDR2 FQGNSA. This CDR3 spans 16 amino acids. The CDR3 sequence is CASSLTAGGPYNEQFF. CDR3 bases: TGTGCCAGCAGCTTAACGGCGGGAGGGCCATACAATGAGCAGTTCTTC.

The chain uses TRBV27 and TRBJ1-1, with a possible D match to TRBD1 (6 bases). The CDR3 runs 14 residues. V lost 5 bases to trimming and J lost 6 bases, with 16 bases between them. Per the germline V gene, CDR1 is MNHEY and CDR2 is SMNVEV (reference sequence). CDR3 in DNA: TGTGCCAGCAGTGCACAGGGTATGATTTCTGAAGCTTTCTTT. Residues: CASSAQGMISEAFF.

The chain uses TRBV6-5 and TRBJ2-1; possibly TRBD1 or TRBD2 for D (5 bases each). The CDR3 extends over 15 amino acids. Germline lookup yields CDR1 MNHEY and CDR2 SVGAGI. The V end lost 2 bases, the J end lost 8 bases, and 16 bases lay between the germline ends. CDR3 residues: CASSYKGPEADEQFF. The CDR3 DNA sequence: TGTGCCAGCAGTTACAAGGGACCCGAGGCAGATGAGCAGTTCTTC.

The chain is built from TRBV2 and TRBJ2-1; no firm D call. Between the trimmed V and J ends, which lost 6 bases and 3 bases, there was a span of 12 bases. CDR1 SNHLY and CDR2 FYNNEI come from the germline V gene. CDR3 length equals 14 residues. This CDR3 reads CASRLALHYNEQFF. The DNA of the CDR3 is TGTGCCAGCAGGTTGGCACTTCACTACAATGAGCAGTTCTTC. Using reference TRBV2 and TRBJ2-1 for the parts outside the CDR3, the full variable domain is EPEVTQTPSHQVTQMGQEVILRCVPISNHLYFYWYRQILGQKVEFLVSFYNNEISEKSEIFDDQFSVERPDGSNFTLKIRSTKLEDSAMYFCASRLALHYNEQFFGPGTRLTVL.

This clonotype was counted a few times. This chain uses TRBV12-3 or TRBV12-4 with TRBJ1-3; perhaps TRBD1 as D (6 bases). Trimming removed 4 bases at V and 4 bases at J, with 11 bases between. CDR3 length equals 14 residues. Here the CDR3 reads CASSSPGHGNTIYF. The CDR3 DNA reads TGTGCCAGCAGTTCGCCGGGACACGGAAACACCATATATTTT.

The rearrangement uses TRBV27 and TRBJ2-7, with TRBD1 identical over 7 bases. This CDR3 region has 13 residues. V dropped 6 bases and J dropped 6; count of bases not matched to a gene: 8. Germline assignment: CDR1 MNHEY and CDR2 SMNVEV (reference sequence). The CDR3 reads CASRLGQSAEQYF. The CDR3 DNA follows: TGTGCCAGCAGACTGGGACAGTCCGCCGAGCAGTACTTC.

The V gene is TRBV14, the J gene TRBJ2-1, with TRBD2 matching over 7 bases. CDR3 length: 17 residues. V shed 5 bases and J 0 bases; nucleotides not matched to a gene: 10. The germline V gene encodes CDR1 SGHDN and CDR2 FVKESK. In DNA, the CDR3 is TGTGCCAGCAGCAAGAACCTGGGGGGGAACTCCTACAATGAGCAGTTCTTC. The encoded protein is CASSKNLGGNSYNEQFF.

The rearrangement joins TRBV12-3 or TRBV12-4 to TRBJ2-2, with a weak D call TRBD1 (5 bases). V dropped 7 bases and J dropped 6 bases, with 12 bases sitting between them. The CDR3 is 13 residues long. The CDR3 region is CASNQGRSGELFF. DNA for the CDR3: TGTGCCAGCAACCAGGGTCGATCCGGGGAGCTGTTTTTT.

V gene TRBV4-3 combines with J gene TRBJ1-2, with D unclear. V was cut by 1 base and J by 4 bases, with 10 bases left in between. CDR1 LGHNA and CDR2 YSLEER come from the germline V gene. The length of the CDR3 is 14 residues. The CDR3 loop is CASSQGGSSYGYTF. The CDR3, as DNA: TGCGCCAGCAGCCAAGGAGGAAGCTCCTATGGCTACACCTTC.

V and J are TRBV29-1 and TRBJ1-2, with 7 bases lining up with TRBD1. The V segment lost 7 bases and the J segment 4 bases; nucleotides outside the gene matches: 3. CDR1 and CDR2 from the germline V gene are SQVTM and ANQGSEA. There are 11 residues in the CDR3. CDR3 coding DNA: TGCAGCGACTGGACAGGCTATGGCTACACCTTC. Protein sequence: CSDWTGYGYTF. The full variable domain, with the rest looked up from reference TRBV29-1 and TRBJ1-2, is SAVISQKPSRDICQRGTSLTIQCQVDSQVTMMFWYRQQPGQSLTLIATANQGSEATYESGFVIDKFPISRPNLTFSTLTVSNMSPEDSSIYLCSDWTGYGYTFGSGTRLTVV.